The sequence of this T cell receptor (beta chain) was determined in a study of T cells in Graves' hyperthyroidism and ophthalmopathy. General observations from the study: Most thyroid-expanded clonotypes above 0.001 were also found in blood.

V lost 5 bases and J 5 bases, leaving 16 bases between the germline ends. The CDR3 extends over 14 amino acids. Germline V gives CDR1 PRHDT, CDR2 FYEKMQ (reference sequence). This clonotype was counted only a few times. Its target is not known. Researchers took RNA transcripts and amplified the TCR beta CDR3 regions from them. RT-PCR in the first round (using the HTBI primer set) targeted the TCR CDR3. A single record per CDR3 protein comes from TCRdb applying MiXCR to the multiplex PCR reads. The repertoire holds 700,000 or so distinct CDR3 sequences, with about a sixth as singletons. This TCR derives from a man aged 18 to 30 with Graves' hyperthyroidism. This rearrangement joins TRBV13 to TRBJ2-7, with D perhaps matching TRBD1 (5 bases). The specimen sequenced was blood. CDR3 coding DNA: TGTGCCAGCAGCAGGAAACTCAGGGCCAACGAGCAGTACTTC. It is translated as CASSRKLRANEQYF.